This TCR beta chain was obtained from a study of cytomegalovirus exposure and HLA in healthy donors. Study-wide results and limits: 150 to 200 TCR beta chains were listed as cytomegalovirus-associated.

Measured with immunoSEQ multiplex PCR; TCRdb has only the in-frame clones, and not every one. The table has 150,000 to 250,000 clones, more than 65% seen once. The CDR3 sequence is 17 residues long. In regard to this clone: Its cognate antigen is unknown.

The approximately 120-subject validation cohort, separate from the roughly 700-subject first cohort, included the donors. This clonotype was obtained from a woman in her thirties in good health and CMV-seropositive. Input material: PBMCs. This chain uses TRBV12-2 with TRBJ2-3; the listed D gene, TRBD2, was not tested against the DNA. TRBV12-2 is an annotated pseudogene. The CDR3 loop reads CASRYSAQRRLTDTQYF. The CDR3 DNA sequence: TGTGCAAGTCGCTACTCCGCGCAGCGGCGACTCACAGATACGCAGTATTTT.